This T cell receptor beta chain stems from a study of T cells in Graves' hyperthyroidism and ophthalmopathy. Turning to the study itself: Peripheral blood was secured at the point of initial diagnosis, before any treatment. Study-wide results and caveats: Most thyroid-expanded clonotypes above 0.001 were also found in blood.

PBMCs were collected from a roughly 10 ml volume of fresh peripheral blood. This clonotype was counted at least ten times. Its specificity is not known. Authors of the study amplified TCR beta CDR3 regions from RNA transcripts. First-round RT-PCR with HTBI primers amplified the TCR CDR3 region. TCRdb analysed the multiplex PCR reads with MiXCR anew, one entry per CDR3 protein. The sample shows about 110,000 distinct CDR3 sequences, approximately 15% of them seen only once. The receptor comes from a woman aged 50 to 60 with Graves' hyperthyroidism. Sequencing used blood.

The CDR3 loop is CASSLAGVNEQFF. The CDR3 DNA reads as TGCGCCAGCAGCTTGGCGGGGGTGAATGAGCAGTTCTTC. The chain couples TRBV5-1 to TRBJ2-1; D might be TRBD2 (6 bases). The CDR3 extends over 13 amino acids. V shed 0 bases and J shed 7 bases, with 8 bases lying between them. Germline V lookup: CDR1 SGHRS, CDR2 YFSETQ. The entire variable domain, with the rest obtained from reference TRBV5-1 and TRBJ2-1, is as follows: KAGVTQTPRYLIKTRGQQVTLSCSPISGHRSVSWYQQTPGQGLQFLFEYFSETQRNKGNFPGRFSGRQFSNSRSEMNVSTLELGDSALYLCASSLAGVNEQFFGPGTRLTVL.